Each of the 21 T cell receptor beta chains below was sequenced from the same sample in a study of regulatory T cells in long-lasting Graves disease. The sample's time point: newly diagnosed GD, antithyroid drugs for less than 3 months. Isolated PBMC RNA provided the starting material for the TCR library. The authors built TCR beta libraries using iRepertoire HTBI primers and Arm-PCR of CDR3 regions. MiXCR was run by TCRdb on the multiplex PCR reads, yielding one entry per CDR3 protein. The sample records just over 600,000 distinct CDR3 sequences, 16% being singletons. The sample also formed part of further work on T cells in Graves' hyperthyroidism and ophthalmopathy.

Sequencing was performed on peripheral blood mononuclear cells (PBMCs), taken at new diagnosis, from a patient treated with antithyroid drugs. The receptors originated from a woman in her twenties or thirties with Graves disease.

This clonotype has a handful of counts. This chain uses TRBV28 with TRBJ2-2; 9 bases line up with TRBD1. V trimming: 1 base; J trimming: 7 bases; junction bases outside the gene matches: 16. The germline gives CDR1 MDHEN, CDR2 SYDVKM. The CDR3 is made up of 19 amino acids. CDR3 sequence (DNA): TGTGCCAGCAGTTTATTCGGGGACAGGGTGTCAATTCTTGGCGGGGAGCTGTTTTTT. Translated: CASSLFGDRVSILGGELFF.

This chain uses TRBV24-1 with TRBJ2-2, with 9 nucleotides matching TRBD1. Germline loops: CDR1 KGHDR, CDR2 SFDVKD. The V segment lost 2 bases and the J segment 7 bases; nucleotides outside the gene matches: 10. The CDR3 sequence is 17 residues long. The CDR3 reads CATSDWAGQGLFGELFF. As DNA, the CDR3 is TGTGCCACCAGTGATTGGGCGGGACAGGGATTGTTCGGGGAGCTGTTTTTT.

This clonotype was picked up many times. J is TRBJ1-2 and V is TRBV6-1; weak D call: TRBD1 (6 bases). The CDR3 runs 14 residues. V lost 1 base and J lost 4, with 10 bases in between. Germline CDR1 MNHNS, CDR2 SASEGT. CDR3 amino acids: CASSEVGTTYGYTF. The CDR3 DNA follows: TGTGCCAGCAGTGAAGTGGGGACAACCTATGGCTACACCTTC.

This clonotype was seen a handful of times. The chain employs TRBV28 and TRBJ2-2; D unclear. The CDR3 runs to 14 residues. Trimming cost V 5 bases and J 7 bases, with 14 bases left between them. Germline CDR1 reads MDHEN; CDR2 reads SYDVKM. CDR3 DNA sequence: TGTGCCAGCAGTCTGGAATATAAAGGCGGGGAGCTGTTTTTT. Protein product: CASSLEYKGGELFF.

This clonotype has ten or more counts. This sequence joins TRBV2 and TRBJ2-7, with 7 bases lining up with TRBD2. Trimming at V came to 4 bases and at J to 3 bases, leaving 6 bases not matched to a gene. The CDR3 runs to 14 residues. The germline CDR1 and CDR2 sequences are SNHLY and FYNNEI. In nucleotides, the CDR3 is TGTGCCAGCAGTGTTGGTGCGGGAGTCTACGAGCAGTACTTC. Protein sequence: CASSVGAGVYEQYF.

This clonotype was seen a few times. This sequence joins TRBV2 and TRBJ2-2, with a possible D match to TRBD2 (7 bases). This CDR3 region has 14 residues. V lost 3 bases and J lost 8, with 13 bases in between. Germline CDR1 is SNHLY and CDR2 is FYNNEI. CDR3 sequence: CASSDPGGAGELFF. The DNA of the CDR3 is TGTGCCAGCAGTGATCCTGGGGGGGCAGGGGAGCTGTTTTTT. Supplemented by reference TRBV2 and TRBJ2-2, the full variable domain reads EPEVTQTPSHQVTQMGQEVILRCVPISNHLYFYWYRQILGQKVEFLVSFYNNEISEKSEIFDDQFSVERPDGSNFTLKIRSTKLEDSAMYFCASSDPGGAGELFFGEGSRLTVL.

This clonotype was detected ten times or more. This rearrangement joins TRBV28 to TRBJ1-4, with a tentative D call TRBD1 (5 bases). The CDR3 consists of 16 residues. CDR1 MDHEN and CDR2 SYDVKM come from the germline V gene. Between the trimmed V and J ends, which lost 5 bases and 2 bases, there was a span of 15 bases. CDR3 sequence reads: CASSPLDGDTNEKLFF. As DNA, the CDR3 is TGTGCCAGCAGTCCCTTGGATGGGGACACTAATGAAAAACTGTTTTTT.

The J gene is TRBJ2-2, the V gene TRBV6-1; no reliable D call. There are 12 residues in the CDR3. The germline CDR1 and CDR2 sequences are MNHNS and SASEGT. Trimming removed 8 bases from V and 6 bases from J, with 10 bases in between. CDR3 in amino acids: CASGPFSGELFF. The CDR3 nucleotides read TGTGCCAGCGGCCCCTTTTCCGGGGAGCTGTTTTTT.

This clonotype was detected ten times or more. This chain connects TRBV27 to TRBJ2-7; D call uncertain. The CDR3 is 14 amino acids. The germline V and J ends were trimmed by 4 bases and 3 bases, with 13 bases remaining between them. Germline V CDR1 and CDR2: MNHEY, SMNVEV (reference sequence). The CDR3 sequence is CASSSLLLFYEQYF. The CDR3 nucleotides read TGTGCCAGCAGTTCCCTCCTACTCTTCTACGAGCAGTACTTC.

This clonotype appeared many times. The J gene is TRBJ2-6, the V gene TRBV12-5; a possible D gene is TRBD2 (5 bases). Germline CDR1 and CDR2: LGHNT and FRNRAP. CDR3 size: 13 residues. The CDR3 nucleotides are TGTGCCAGCGGACTCTCTGGGGCCAACGTCCTGACTTTC. Residues: CASGLSGANVLTF.

With respect to this clonotype: One end of the junction varies from germline; a read error may be responsible. This chain joins TRBV7-9 and TRBJ1-3; D may be TRBD1 (6 bases). The CDR3 runs 13 residues. Germline CDR1 is SEHNR and CDR2 is FQNEAQ (reference sequence). In nucleotides, the CDR3 is TGTGCCAGCAGCTTCCCGGGACACGGAAATTTTCGTTTT. It codes for CASSFPGHGNFRF.

This clonotype was seen more than once but under ten times. The chain uses TRBV4-1 and TRBJ1-1; D gene ambiguous. V lost 1 base and J 11 bases, leaving 17 bases between the germline ends. Germline assignment: CDR1 MGHRA and CDR2 YSYEKL. There are 14 residues in the CDR3. The CDR3 DNA follows: TGCGCCAGCAGCCAAGTGGGTCAGGCGGTAATGGCTTTCTTT. Protein sequence: CASSQVGQAVMAFF.

This chain uses TRBV29-1 with TRBJ2-1, with D possibly being TRBD1 (5 bases). There are 12 residues in the CDR3. The germline V gene encodes CDR1 SQVTM and CDR2 ANQGSEA. V was trimmed by 2 bases and J by 4 bases, leaving 6 bases between them. The CDR3 region has the DNA TGCAGCGTTGAAAGACAGTACAATGAGCAGTTCTTC. This codes for CSVERQYNEQFF.

The gene calls are TRBV18 and TRBJ1-5, with D tentatively TRBD1 (5 bases). CDR1 KGHSH and CDR2 LQKENI come from the germline V gene. Trimming took off 1 base at V and 0 bases at J, with 7 bases between the two ends. This CDR3 is 15 amino acids long. In DNA form, the CDR3 reads TGTGCCAGCTCACCACAGGGGTTTAGCAATCAGCCCCAGCATTTT. Protein sequence: CASSPQGFSNQPQHF.

This clonotype was counted at least ten times. The V gene is TRBV7-2, the J gene TRBJ2-4; D is undetermined. Trimming removed 5 bases at V and 9 bases at J, with 23 bases between. This CDR3 is built from 16 residues. The V gene's germline CDR1 is SGHTA and CDR2 FQGNSA. The CDR3 region is CASSPDQTKRASIQYF. As DNA, the CDR3 is TGTGCCAGCAGCCCCGACCAAACTAAACGAGCCAGCATTCAGTACTTC.

In regard to this clonotype: A much larger clone differs from this one at a single base, so this may be a read error. The genes are TRBV7-2 and TRBJ1-2, with a possible D match to TRBD1 (6 bases). This CDR3 spans 14 amino acids. Looked up from germline, CDR1 is SGHTA and CDR2 is FQGNSA. V was trimmed by 5 bases and J by 4 bases, leaving 14 bases between them. The chain's CDR3 is CASSRAGATYGYTF. The DNA of the CDR3 is TGTGCCAGCAGCAGGGCAGGGGCGACCTATGGCTACACCTTC. Looking up the rest from reference TRBV7-2 and TRBJ1-2 gives the full variable domain: GAGVSQSPSNKVTEKGKDVELRCDPISGHTALYWYRQSLGQGLEFLIYFQGNSAPDKSGLPSDRFSAERTGGSVSTLTIQRTQQEDSAVYLCASSRAGATYGYTFGSGTRLTVV.

This clonotype was counted ten times or more. The chain has TRBV28 and TRBJ2-1, with 7 bases fitting TRBD2. The CDR3 contains 15 residues. Trimming at V came to 8 bases and at J to 0 bases, leaving 7 bases not matched to a gene. CDR1 and CDR2 (germline): MDHEN, SYDVKM. As DNA, the CDR3 is TGTGCCAGCGGTGATAGCGGGTTCTCCTACAATGAGCAGTTCTTC. It codes for CASGDSGFSYNEQFF.

The chain recombines TRBV5-6 with TRBJ2-5; 8 bases are a match to TRBD1. The end of the DNA aligns better with TRBJ2-1, so the J call may be wrong. The CDR3 covers 13 residues. Germline V gene data show CDR1 as SGHDT and CDR2 as YYEEEE. The CDR3 coding sequence is TGTGCCAGCAGCCCCGGGACAGGCTACGAGCAGTTCTTC. Protein product: CASSPGTGYEQFF.

This clonotype has just a few counts. This rearrangement joins TRBV28 to TRBJ2-7; 10 nucleotides align to TRBD1. The CDR3 is made up of 14 amino acids. The junction had 8 bases not matched to a gene; V was cut back by 6 bases and J by 6 bases. The germline gives CDR1 MDHEN, CDR2 SYDVKM. The CDR3 DNA sequence: TGTGCCAGCAGCCCGGGACAGGGGCAGGGCGAGCAGTACTTC. This encodes CASSPGQGQGEQYF. Complete variable domain (other parts from reference TRBV28 and TRBJ2-7): DVKVTQSSRYLVKRTGEKVFLECVQDMDHENMFWYRQDPGLGLRLIYFSYDVKMKEKGDIPEGYSVSREKKERFSLILESASTNQTSMYLCASSPGQGQGEQYFGPGTRLTVT.

The chain couples TRBV2 to TRBJ2-2; D is undetermined. The CDR3 totals 14 residues. The germline V gene has CDR1 SNHLY and CDR2 FYNNEI. V gave up 2 bases and J gave up 1 base, with 5 bases separating them. The CDR3 spells CASSESVNTGELFF. The CDR3 nucleotides are TGTGCCAGCAGTGAATCCGTGAACACCGGGGAGCTGTTTTTT.

Concerning this clonotype: At one boundary the junction diverges from the germline segment, which might be a read error. This sequence joins TRBV28 and TRBJ2-7; D remains ambiguous. Germline CDR1 and CDR2: MDHEN and SYDVKM. This CDR3 comprises 14 residues. In DNA form, the CDR3 reads TGCGCCAGCAGCTGGCACCCCAGCTCCTACGAGCAGTACTTC. Translating it yields CASSWHPSSYEQYF.